Sequencing of this TCR beta chain was carried out in a study of regulatory T cells in long-lasting Graves disease (dated by TCRdb to the early 2020s). Turning to the overall study: Antithyroid drugs had been taken for less than 3 months by newly diagnosed Graves' disease patients. Peripheral blood TCR sequencing and RNA sequencing compared persistent Graves' disease patients with newly diagnosed Graves' disease patients. The study took place in China and was registered as a clinical trial. A total of roughly 35 samples underwent TCR sequencing, from around 13 patients with persistent Graves' disease and 20 or so patients with newly diagnosed Graves' disease. General study outcomes and caveats: Persistent Graves' disease patients showed lower TCR Shannon entropy and fewer highly expanded clones than newly diagnosed patients, suggesting clonal expansion. TRBV28, TRBJ1-2 and TRBJ2-5 were preferentially used in persistent disease, while TRBV20-1 and TRBJ2-1 were favored in newly diagnosed disease. The authors noted that the small sample size was a limitation that may lower accuracy. Sequencing and analysis were limited to the TCR beta chain. The study examined only peripheral blood because the primary lesion, thyroid tissue, could not be accessed. More public clonotypes were shared among persistent patients (roughly 2,700) than among newly diagnosed patients (approximately 1,000).

Per the germline V gene, SGHNT is the CDR1 and YENEEA is the CDR2. The CDR3 has 14 amino acids, counting the end cysteine and phenylalanine. Here the CDR3 DNA is all that survives: 42 bases in frame from base 1. In light of the paper, this sample's time point label describes: newly diagnosed GD, antithyroid drugs for less than 3 months. For both TCR sequencing and RNA sequencing, RNA was extracted from PBMCs in TRIzol. The diagnosis of Graves' disease followed American Thyroid Association guidelines. Patients were recruited from an endocrinology department in Xi'an, China. From each patient, roughly 9 milliliters of peripheral blood was collected into an EDTA anticoagulant tube. Ficoll Paque Plus density gradient separation was used to isolate PBMCs, and no further T cell sorting was done. An Agilent 2100 Bioanalyzer and agarose gel were used to assess RNA quality, and a NanoDrop 2000 was used to measure RNA concentration.

Library preparation was by multiplex PCR. The instrument given in TCRdb is Illumina HiSeq 4000. To build TCR beta libraries, CDR3 regions were amplified by Arm-PCR using iRepertoire HTBI primers. Before sequencing, the PCR products went through gel purification. The study's processing was this. Across samples, some 62 TRBV and roughly 15 TRBJ segments were identified and used for gene usage analysis of CDR3 amino acid clonotypes. COPE and FqMerger were used to merge the filtered high-quality paired reads into contigs. BLAST was used to align contigs to the IMGT TRBV, TRBD and TRBJ reference genes, and CDR3 was defined following IMGT. Any clonotype with a frequency above 0.1% was counted as a highly expanded clone. Shannon entropy was used to measure repertoire diversity, and the Gini coefficient was used to measure V-J evenness. A clonotype was considered public if more than one individual shared it. TCRdb cleaned the public reads at Q25 with fastp, built clones with MiXCR and kept in-frame beta chains. Entries are consolidated by CDR3 protein sequence, retaining the most common genes and DNA. TCRdb assigned the V and J calls; the authors' analysis was not used. For this sample the table gives roughly 420,000 distinct CDR3 sequences, of which 14% were detected only once. Roughly 15% of the sample is held by the ten biggest clonotypes.

Turning to this clonotype: What antigen it recognizes has not been identified. The junction differs from germline at one of its ends, possibly a read error.

The same specimen was also included in a second study, on T cells in Graves' hyperthyroidism and ophthalmopathy. Taken from the second paper: Stable Graves' hyperthyroidism was defined as no progression to ophthalmopathy during 18 months of follow-up. Hyperthyroidism patients were newly diagnosed, with disease duration under 2 months, and aged 18 to 65 years. Any patient with an uncontrolled infection, another autoimmune disease, pregnancy or lactation was excluded. Diagnoses were established on the basis of clinical symptoms, serum thyroxine and TRAb, thyroid ultrasound, and orbital computed tomography. The first round of RT-PCR for the TCR CDR3 was performed with the HTBI primer set and the Qiagen OneStep RT-PCR kit. Most expanded thyroid clonotypes (frequency above 0.001) were also detected in blood, a finding suggesting that blood repertoires may reflect thyroid immune responses. Ophthalmopathy was separated from stable hyperthyroidism by a 13 V-J signature model, with approximately 90% sensitivity and 81% to 82% specificity obtained in cross-validation and 80%/75% obtained in testing. In validation, the model predicted progression to ophthalmopathy a median of around six months before onset, with about 71% sensitivity and roughly 72% specificity. A discovery cohort of roughly 96 patients, roughly 45 with Graves' ophthalmopathy and more than 55 with stable Graves' hyperthyroidism, was used to find distinguishing TCR V-J signatures. Whether ophthalmopathy could be predicted prospectively was tested in an independent validation cohort made up of some 20 hyperthyroidism patients plus 17 patients who later progressed to ophthalmopathy. The approximately 98 discovery patients were randomly divided into training and test sets at a 7:3 ratio. Thyroid tissue and blood T-cell repertoires from about 6 Graves' hyperthyroidism patients were also compared in the study. Following sampling, methimazole starting at 30 mg daily was given to hyperthyroidism patients, and high-dose intravenous methylprednisolone was given to ophthalmopathy patients. A second multiplex PCR round built the libraries, followed by size selection and purification. The libraries were sequenced on an Illumina HiSeq2000 using paired-end 100 bp reads. SOAPnuke was used to process the raw data, with reads discarded if the reads contained adapters or uncalled bases, had a mean Phred below 15, or lacked an exact constant-primer or identifier match. COPE v1.2.5 was used to merge high-quality paired reads, and clonotypes were defined as unique nucleotide sequences. MiTCR v1.1 was used to align clonotypes to the IMGT TRBV, TRBD and TRBJ reference segments. The analysis was restricted to V-J combinations with a frequency above 0.0001, which together covered roughly 99% of the repertoires. The TCS score was defined as F50 (clonal expansion) divided by E x V (chaos), with BLOSUM62-based TCRdist calculated between CDR3 peptides within each V-J. Welch's t-statistics and random forest reduced just over 500 V-J features to roughly 13, which were used in a naive Bayes classifier (R e1071). No statistical method was used to set the sample size in advance, and investigators knew the group allocation. The paper reports TCR Vbeta CDR3 sequencing of roughly 140 peripheral blood samples: 43 ophthalmopathy, about 75 hyperthyroidism and 17 progressor patients.

The sequence was obtained from a woman in her forties or fifties with Graves disease. Donor details come from another sample of the same person, matched by shared clones. The chain employs TRBV11-3 and TRBJ2-2; TRBD2 is a weak D gene call, 5 bases matching. The material was peripheral blood mononuclear cells (PBMCs), obtained at new diagnosis, from a patient treated with antithyroid drugs. The DNA sequence reads TGTGCCAGCGCGGCTCAGTCGAACACCGGGGAGCTGTCTTTT. Translated, it gives CASAAQSNTGELSF.